The clone carrying this T cell receptor beta chain appeared a few times. Any patient presenting with uncontrolled infection, other autoimmune disease, pregnancy or lactation was left out. These data are taken from a study of T cells in Graves' hyperthyroidism and ophthalmopathy. What was amplified from RNA transcripts were TCR beta CDR3 regions. The HTBI primer set drove a first-round RT-PCR of the TCR CDR3. TCRdb re-analysed the multiplex PCR reads in MiXCR, keeping a single row per CDR3 protein. The table shows about 560,000 distinct CDR3 sequences, with approximately 15% occurring only once. The CDR3 sequence is 13 residues long. Trimming took 6 bases from V and 1 from J, leaving 9 bases between them. Germline CDR1 reads DFQATT; CDR2 reads SNEGSKA (reference sequence).

The sample taken for sequencing was blood. V and J are TRBV20-1 and TRBJ2-2; D might be TRBD1 (5 bases). This receptor was obtained from a woman younger than 30 with Graves' hyperthyroidism. The CDR3 DNA reads TGCAGTGCCGCGCAGGGGAACACCGGGGAGCTGTTTTTT. Its translation: CSAAQGNTGELFF.